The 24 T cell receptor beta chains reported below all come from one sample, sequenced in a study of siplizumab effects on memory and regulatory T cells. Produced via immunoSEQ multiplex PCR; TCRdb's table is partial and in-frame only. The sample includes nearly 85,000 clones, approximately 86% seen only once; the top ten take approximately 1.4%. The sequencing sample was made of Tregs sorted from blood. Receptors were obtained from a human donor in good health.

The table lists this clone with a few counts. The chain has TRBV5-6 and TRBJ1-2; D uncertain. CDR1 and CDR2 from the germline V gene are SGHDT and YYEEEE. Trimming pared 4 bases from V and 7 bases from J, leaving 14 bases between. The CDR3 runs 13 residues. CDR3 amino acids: CASSPTKTFGYTF. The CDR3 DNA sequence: TGTGCCAGCAGCCCGACGAAGACATTTGGCTACACCTTC.

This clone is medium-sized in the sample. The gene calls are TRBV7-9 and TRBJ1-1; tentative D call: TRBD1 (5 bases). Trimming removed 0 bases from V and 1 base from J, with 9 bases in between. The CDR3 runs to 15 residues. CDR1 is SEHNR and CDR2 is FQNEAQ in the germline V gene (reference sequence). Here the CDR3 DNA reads TGTGCCAGCAGCTTAGCTCGGGGGTGGAACACTGAAGCTTTCTTT. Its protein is CASSLARGWNTEAFF.

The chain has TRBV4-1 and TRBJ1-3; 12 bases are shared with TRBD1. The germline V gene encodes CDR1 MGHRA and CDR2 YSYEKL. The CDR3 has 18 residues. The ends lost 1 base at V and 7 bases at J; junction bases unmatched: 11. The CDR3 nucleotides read TGCGCCAGCAGCCAAGTTTTTGTTCCCGGGACAGGGGGCAACACCATATATTTT. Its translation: CASSQVFVPGTGGNTIYF.

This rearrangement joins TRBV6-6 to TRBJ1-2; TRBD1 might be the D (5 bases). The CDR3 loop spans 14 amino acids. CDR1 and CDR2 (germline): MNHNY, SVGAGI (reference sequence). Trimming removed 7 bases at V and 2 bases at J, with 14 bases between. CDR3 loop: CASTSGTGNYGYTF. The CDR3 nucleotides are TGTGCCAGCACCTCCGGGACGGGAAACTATGGCTACACCTTC.

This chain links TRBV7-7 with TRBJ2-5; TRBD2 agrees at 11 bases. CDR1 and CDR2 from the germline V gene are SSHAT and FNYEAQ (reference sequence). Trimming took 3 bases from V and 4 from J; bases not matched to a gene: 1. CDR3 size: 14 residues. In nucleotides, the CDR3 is TGTGCCAGCAGCTTCCTAGCGGGGGGAGAGACCCAGTACTTC. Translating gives CASSFLAGGETQYF. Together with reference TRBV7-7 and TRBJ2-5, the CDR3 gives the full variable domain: GAGVSQSPRYKVTKRGQDVTLRCDPISSHATLYWYQQALGQGPEFLTYFNYEAQPDKSGLPSDRFSAERPEGSISTLTIQRTEQRDSAMYRCASSFLAGGETQYFGPGTRLLVL.

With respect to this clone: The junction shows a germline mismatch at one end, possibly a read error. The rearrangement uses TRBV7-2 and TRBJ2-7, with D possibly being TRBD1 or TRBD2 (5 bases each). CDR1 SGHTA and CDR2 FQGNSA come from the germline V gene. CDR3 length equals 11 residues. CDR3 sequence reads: CASNLWGEQYF. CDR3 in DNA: TGTGCCAGCAACTTATGGGGGGAGCAGTACTTC.

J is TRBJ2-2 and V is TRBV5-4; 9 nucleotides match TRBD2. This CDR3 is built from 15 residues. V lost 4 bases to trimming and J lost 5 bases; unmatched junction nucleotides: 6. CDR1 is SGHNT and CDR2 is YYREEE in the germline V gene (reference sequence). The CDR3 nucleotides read TGTGCCAGCAGCCACATAGCGGGGGAGACCGGGGAGCTGTTTTTT. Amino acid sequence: CASSHIAGETGELFF.

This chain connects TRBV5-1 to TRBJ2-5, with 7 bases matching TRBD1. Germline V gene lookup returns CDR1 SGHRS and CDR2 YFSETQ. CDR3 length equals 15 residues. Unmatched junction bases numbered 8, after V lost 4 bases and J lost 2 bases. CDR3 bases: TGCGCCAGCAGCGTGACAGGGTCAGCGCAAGAGACCCAGTACTTC. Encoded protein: CASSVTGSAQETQYF.

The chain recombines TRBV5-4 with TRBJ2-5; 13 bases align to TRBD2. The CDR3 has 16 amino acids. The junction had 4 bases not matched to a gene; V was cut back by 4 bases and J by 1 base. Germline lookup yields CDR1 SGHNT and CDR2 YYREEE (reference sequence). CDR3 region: CASSPGLAGVQETQYF. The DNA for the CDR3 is TGTGCCAGCAGCCCCGGACTAGCGGGGGTCCAAGAGACCCAGTACTTC.

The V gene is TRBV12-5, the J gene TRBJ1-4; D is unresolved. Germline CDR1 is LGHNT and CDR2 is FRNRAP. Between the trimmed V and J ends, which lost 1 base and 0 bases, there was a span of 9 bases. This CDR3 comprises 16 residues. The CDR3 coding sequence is TGTGCTAGTGGTTTGGGCCAGTTAACAACTAATGAAAAACTGTTTTTT. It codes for CASGLGQLTTNEKLFF.

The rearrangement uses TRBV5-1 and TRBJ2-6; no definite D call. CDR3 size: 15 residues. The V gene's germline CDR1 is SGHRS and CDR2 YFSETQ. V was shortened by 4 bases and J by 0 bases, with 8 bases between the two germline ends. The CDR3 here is CASSTAPSGANVLTF. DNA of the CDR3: TGCGCCAGCAGCACCGCACCCTCTGGGGCCAACGTCCTGACTTTC.

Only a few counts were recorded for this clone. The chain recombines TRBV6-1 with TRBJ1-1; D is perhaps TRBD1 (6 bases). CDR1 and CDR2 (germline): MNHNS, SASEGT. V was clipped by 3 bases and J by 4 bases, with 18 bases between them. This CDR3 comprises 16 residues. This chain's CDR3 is CASSDALGGGGTEAFF. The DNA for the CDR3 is TGTGCCAGCAGTGACGCTCTGGGCGGGGGCGGCACTGAAGCTTTCTTT.

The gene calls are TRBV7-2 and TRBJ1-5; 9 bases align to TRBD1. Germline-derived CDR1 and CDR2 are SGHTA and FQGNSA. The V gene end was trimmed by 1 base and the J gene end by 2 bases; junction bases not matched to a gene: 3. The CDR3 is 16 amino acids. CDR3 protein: CASSLGRTGGNQPQHF. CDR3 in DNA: TGTGCCAGCAGCTTAGGAAGGACAGGGGGCAATCAGCCCCAGCATTTT.

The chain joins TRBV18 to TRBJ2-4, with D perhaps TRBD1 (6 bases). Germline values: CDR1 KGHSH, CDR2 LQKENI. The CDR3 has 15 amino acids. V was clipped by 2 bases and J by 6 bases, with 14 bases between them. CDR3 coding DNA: TGTGCCAGCTCACCAAGCGTAGGGGGTCTAAACATTCAGTACTTC. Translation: CASSPSVGGLNIQYF.

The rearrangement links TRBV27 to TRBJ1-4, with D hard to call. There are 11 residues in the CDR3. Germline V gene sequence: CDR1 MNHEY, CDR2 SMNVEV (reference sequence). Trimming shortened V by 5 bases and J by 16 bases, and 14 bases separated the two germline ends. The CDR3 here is CASSKDPGQFF. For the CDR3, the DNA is TGTGCCAGCAGTAAGGACCCTGGGCAGTTTTTT.

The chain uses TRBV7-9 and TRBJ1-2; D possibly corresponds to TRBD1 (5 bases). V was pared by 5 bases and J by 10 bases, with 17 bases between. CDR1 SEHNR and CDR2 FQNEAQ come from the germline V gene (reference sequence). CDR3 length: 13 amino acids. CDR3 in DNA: TGTGCCAGCAGCCTAGGGGAGCGGGGAGACTACACCTTC. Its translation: CASSLGERGDYTF.

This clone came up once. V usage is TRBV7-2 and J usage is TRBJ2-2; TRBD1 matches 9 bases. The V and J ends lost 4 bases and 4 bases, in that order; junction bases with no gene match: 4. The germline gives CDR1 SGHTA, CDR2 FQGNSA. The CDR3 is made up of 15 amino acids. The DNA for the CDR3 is TGTGCCAGCAGCTATCCGGGACAGGGCACCGGGGAGCTGTTTTTT. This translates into CASSYPGQGTGELFF.

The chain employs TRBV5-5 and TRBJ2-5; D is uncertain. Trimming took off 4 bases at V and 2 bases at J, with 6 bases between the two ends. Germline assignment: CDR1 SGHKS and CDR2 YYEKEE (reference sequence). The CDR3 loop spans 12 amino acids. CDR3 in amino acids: CASSRRQETQYF. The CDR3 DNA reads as TGTGCCAGCAGCCGTAGACAAGAGACCCAGTACTTC.

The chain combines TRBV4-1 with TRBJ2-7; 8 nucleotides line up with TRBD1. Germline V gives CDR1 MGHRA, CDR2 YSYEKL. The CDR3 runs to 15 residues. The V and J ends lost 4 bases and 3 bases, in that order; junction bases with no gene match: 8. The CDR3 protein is CASSRTPDRDYEQYF. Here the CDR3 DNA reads TGCGCCAGCAGCCGAACGCCGGACAGGGACTACGAGCAGTACTTC.

The CDR3 sequence: CASSDRATNYGYTF. CDR3 nucleotide sequence: TGTGCCAGCAGCGACAGGGCGACTAACTATGGCTACACCTTC. The rearrangement uses TRBV11-2 and TRBJ1-2; the match to TRBD1 covers 7 bases. The CDR3 has 14 residues. The germline V gene encodes CDR1 SGHAT and CDR2 FQNNGV. V trimming: 5 bases; J trimming: 0 bases; junction bases outside the gene matches: 3.

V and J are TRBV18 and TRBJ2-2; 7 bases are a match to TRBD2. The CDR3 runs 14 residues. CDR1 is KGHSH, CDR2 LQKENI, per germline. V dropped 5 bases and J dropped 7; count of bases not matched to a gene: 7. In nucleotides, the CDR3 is TGTGCCAGCTCATCGGGACTATTGAGCGGGGAGCTGTTTTTT. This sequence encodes CASSSGLLSGELFF.

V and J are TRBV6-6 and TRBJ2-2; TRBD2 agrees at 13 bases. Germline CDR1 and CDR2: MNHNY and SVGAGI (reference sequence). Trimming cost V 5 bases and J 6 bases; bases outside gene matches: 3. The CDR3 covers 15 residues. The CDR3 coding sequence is TGTGCCAGCAGTCAAACTAGCGGGGGGGCCGGGGAGCTGTTTTTT. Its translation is CASSQTSGGAGELFF.

This CDR3 is CASSPDRGRDEKLFF. Here the CDR3 DNA reads TGTGCCAGCAGCCCCGACAGGGGGCGAGATGAAAAACTGTTTTTT. The chain has TRBV7-2 and TRBJ1-4; 10 positions agree with TRBD1. V lost 5 bases to trimming and J lost 6 bases; unmatched junction nucleotides: 6. The CDR3 is 15 residues long. CDR1 and CDR2 from the germline V gene are SGHTA and FQGNSA.

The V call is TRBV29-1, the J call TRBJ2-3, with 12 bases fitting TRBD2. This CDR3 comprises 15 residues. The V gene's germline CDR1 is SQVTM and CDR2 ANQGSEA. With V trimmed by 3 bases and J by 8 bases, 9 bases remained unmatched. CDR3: CSVETSGGLRGTQYF. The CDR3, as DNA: TGCAGCGTTGAGACTAGCGGGGGCCTTCGTGGTACGCAGTATTTT.